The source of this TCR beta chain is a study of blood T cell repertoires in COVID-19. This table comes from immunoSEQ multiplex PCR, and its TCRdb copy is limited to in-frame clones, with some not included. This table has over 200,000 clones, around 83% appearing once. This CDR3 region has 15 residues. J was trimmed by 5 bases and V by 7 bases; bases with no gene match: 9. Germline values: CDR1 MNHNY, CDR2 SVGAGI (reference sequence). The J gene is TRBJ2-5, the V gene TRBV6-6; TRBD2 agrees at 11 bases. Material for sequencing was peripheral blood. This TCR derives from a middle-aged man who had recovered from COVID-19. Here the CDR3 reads CASKFSGGAGETQYF. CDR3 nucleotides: TGTGCCAGCAAATTTAGCGGGGGGGCCGGGGAGACCCAGTACTTC.